This TCR beta chain derives from a study of response to subunit inactivated influenza vaccine. TCRdb reprocessed the RT-PCR reads via MiXCR and lists one record per CDR3 protein. The sample lists around 490,000 distinct CDR3 sequences, around 8% occurring once. This clonotype has more than one count but fewer than ten. Germline V gives CDR1 MNHEY, CDR2 SVGEGT. The CDR3 has 15 amino acids. Trimming stripped 0 bases from V and 0 bases from J, with 8 bases between. This rearrangement joins TRBV6-2 or TRBV6-3 to TRBJ1-1; no clear D gene. This sequence was found in a man aged 50 to 69 who received an inactivated influenza vaccine. The input for sequencing was PBMCs from blood, taken about 23 months after vaccination. CDR3 nucleotides: TGTGCCAGCAGTTACTCAGGAAGGATGAACACTGAAGCTTTCTTT. Its protein is CASSYSGRMNTEAFF.